What follows is one T cell receptor beta chain and its context. Authors' methods: The authors estimated nucleated cell counts from reference gene primer amplification. This table comes from immunoSEQ multiplex PCR, and its TCRdb copy is limited to in-frame clones, with some not included. V, J and clone size are taken as reported in that table, and D and trimming were inferred from the DNA itself. Among over 45,000 clones, just over 90% were seen once, and the ten largest hold 5% to 5.5%. CDR3 size: 16 residues. Germline CDR1 KGHSH, CDR2 LQKENI. V lost 3 bases and J 0 bases, leaving 14 bases between the germline ends. The source of the sample is a study of blood T cell repertoires in COVID-19. On the study more broadly: Samples representing acute and convalescent COVID-19 were sourced from the United States, Italy and Spain. PBMCs, B-cell-depleted T cells, or T cells were the source of the cDNA or gDNA that made up the material.

The chain joins TRBV18 to TRBJ2-5; a possible D gene is TRBD2 (7 bases). The sequence was obtained from a man in his 70s with acute or convalescent COVID-19. The sample comprised peripheral blood. The CDR3: CASSPSGGPYQETQYF. DNA for the CDR3: TGTGCCAGCTCACCCTCCGGGGGGCCGTACCAAGAGACCCAGTACTTC. Looking up the rest from reference TRBV18 and TRBJ2-5 gives the full variable domain: NAGVMQNPRHLVRRRGQEARLRCSPMKGHSHVYWYRQLPEEGLKFMVYLQKENIIDESGMPKERFSAEFPKEGPSILRIQQVVRGDSAAYFCASSPSGGPYQETQYFGPGTRLLVL.